This TCR beta chain emerged from a study of cytomegalovirus exposure and HLA in healthy donors. Clones were sequenced by immunoSEQ multiplex PCR, and TCRdb holds only the in-frame ones, with some missing. The repertoire holds some 130,000 clones, with 84% as singletons. Germline V gene lookup returns CDR1 SSHAT and CDR2 FNYEAQ (reference sequence). The CDR3 extends over 14 amino acids. A remark on this clone: Germline is not matched at one junction end, which may reflect a read error.

Sequenced material: PBMCs. The chain recombines TRBV7-7 with TRBJ1-3, with D unclear. The receptor was derived from a woman aged 30 to 39 in good health and CMV-seronegative. CDR3 DNA sequence: TGTGCTAGCAGCTCTTCGCCGGTTGGAAACACCATATATTTT. It is translated as CASSSSPVGNTIYF.